Listed below are T cell receptor beta chains from one sample, sequenced in a study of T cell responses to AZD1222 COVID-19 vaccine. Libraries were prepared by immunoSEQ multiplex PCR; TCRdb keeps only in-frame clonotypes and omits some of them. Among 90,000 to 100,000 clones listed, roughly 87% were seen once. Here the sequenced sample was peripheral blood, taken on day 0 of AZD1222 vaccination. These receptors were collected from an adult in good health. Each CDR3 is given with its conserved first and last residue. D genes are given only for firm matches. Size is stated for part of the rows, as once, few or many counts, or as a class when the clone is expanded.

d_call clone_size j_call v_call cdr3_aa cdr3_nt
NA once TRBJ1-1 TRBV29-1 CSVSVRVNTEAFF TGCAGCGTTTCCGTCCGGGTGAACACTGAAGCTTTCTTT
NA few TRBJ1-2 TRBV30 CASTGLYGYTF TGTGCCTCTACGGGGTTGTATGGCTACACCTTC
NA NA TRBJ2-5 TRBV15 CATSRDGLTQTQYF TGTGCCACCAGCAGAGATGGGCTGACTCAGACCCAGTACTTC
NA NA TRBJ2-3 TRBV11-2 CASSLDRDTQYF TGTGCCAGCAGCTTAGACCGAGATACGCAGTATTTT
NA NA TRBJ2-7 TRBV5-6 CASSWTPMGEQYF TGTGCCAGCAGCTGGACCCCGATGGGCGAGCAGTACTTC
TRBD1 NA TRBJ1-2 TRBV24-1 CATSDPDRAGYGYTF TGTGCCACCAGTGATCCTGACAGGGCGGGCTATGGCTACACCTTC
NA NA TRBJ1-1 TRBV30 CAWRRSEAFF TGTGCCTGGAGGCGTTCTGAAGCTTTCTTT
NA NA TRBJ1-2 TRBV6-5 CASSYRGFNYGYTF TGTGCCAGCAGTTACAGGGGCTTTAACTATGGCTACACCTTC
NA NA TRBJ2-2 TRBV27 CASCRTWVNSGELFF TGTGCCAGTTGCCGGACATGGGTTAATTCCGGGGAGCTGTTTTTT
NA NA TRBJ1-1 TRBV3-1/TRBV3-2 CASSQEAFF TGTGCCAGCAGCCAGGAAGCTTTCTTT
TRBD2 NA TRBJ2-1 TRBV4-2 CASSQDQLAGGEQFF TGTGCCAGCAGCCAAGATCAACTAGCGGGGGGCGAGCAGTTCTTC
TRBD1 NA TRBJ1-2 TRBV4-1 CASSPEGTGAYYGYTF TGCGCCAGCAGCCCCGAGGGGACAGGAGCCTACTATGGCTACACCTTC
TRBD2 NA TRBJ2-3 TRBV9 CASNPGLASTDTQYF TGTGCCAGCAATCCGGGACTAGCAAGCACAGATACGCAGTATTTT
TRBD2 few TRBJ2-1 TRBV12-5 CASGRLSGAAITAYNEQFF TGTGCTAGTGGTAGACTTAGCGGGGCCGCCATCACGGCCTACAATGAGCAGTTCTTC
NA NA TRBJ2-1 TRBV27 CASSYRDNEQFF TGTGCCAGCAGTTACAGGGACAATGAGCAGTTCTTC
NA NA TRBJ1-1 TRBV3-1/TRBV3-2 CASLIRRNTEAFF TGTGCCAGCCTGATTCGGCGGAACACTGAAGCTTTCTTT
TRBD1 NA TRBJ1-2 TRBV19 CASSFLDRVYGYTF TGTGCCAGTAGTTTCCTGGACAGGGTTTATGGCTACACCTTC
NA NA TRBJ2-7 TRBV5-1 CASRHGDTQTNEQYF TGCGCCAGCAGACATGGGGACACTCAAACTAACGAGCAGTACTTC
NA NA TRBJ2-3 TRBV9 CASSPDGTTDTQYF TGTGCCAGCAGCCCGGATGGTACCACAGATACGCAGTATTTT
NA NA TRBJ2-7 TRBV19 CASSAPGTVSYEQYF TGTGCCAGTAGCGCCCCTGGAACGGTCTCCTACGAGCAGTACTTC
NA NA TRBJ2-7 TRBV11-1 CASTPWGNRREQYF TGTGCCAGCACCCCCTGGGGCAATCGGCGGGAGCAGTACTTC
NA NA TRBJ1-1 TRBV19 CASSLVGLSPMNTEAFF TGTGCCAGTAGTCTCGTCGGGCTGAGCCCGATGAACACTGAAGCTTTCTTT
NA NA TRBJ2-3 TRBV5-6 CASSYPWGSPTDTQYF TGTGCCAGCAGCTACCCCTGGGGCAGTCCCACAGATACGCAGTATTTT
NA NA TRBJ2-3 TRBV6-2/TRBV6-3 CASSYSNGLPRTDTQYF TGTGCCAGCAGTTACTCGAATGGGCTGCCTCGCACAGATACGCAGTATTTT
NA NA TRBJ1-5 TRBV11-2 CASTSGGGNQPQHF TGTGCCAGCACCTCAGGTGGGGGCAATCAGCCCCAGCATTTT
NA NA TRBJ2-6 TRBV23-1 CASWRGIQGSPSGANVLTF TGCGCCAGCTGGAGGGGTATACAGGGGTCCCCCTCTGGGGCCAACGTCCTGACTTTC
NA few TRBJ1-5 TRBV4-2 CASSQETGHLPVRYSNQPQHF TGTGCCAGCAGCCAAGAGACAGGCCATTTACCGGTACGTTATAGCAATCAGCCCCAGCATTTT
NA NA TRBJ2-7 TRBV12-3/TRBV12-4 CASSLRSAYEQYF TGTGCCAGCAGTTTGCGCTCCGCCTACGAGCAGTACTTC
NA NA TRBJ1-1 TRBV27 CASSQSPASGGTEAFF TGTGCCAGCAGTCAGTCCCCGGCCAGTGGTGGGACTGAAGCTTTCTTT
NA NA TRBJ1-5 TRBV19 CATLALGSGQPQHF TGTGCCACCCTTGCGTTGGGGTCAGGGCAGCCCCAGCATTTT
TRBD1 few TRBJ2-7 TRBV29-1 CSVAQGAYEQYF TGCAGCGTTGCCCAGGGGGCTTACGAGCAGTACTTC
NA NA TRBJ2-5 TRBV3-1/TRBV3-2 CASGGAQETQYF TGTGCCAGCGGCGGGGCTCAGGAGACCCAGTACTTC
NA NA TRBJ1-2 TRBV28 CASSQGLNGYTF TGTGCCAGCAGTCAGGGATTGAATGGCTACACCTTC
NA NA TRBJ2-3 TRBV3-1/TRBV3-2 CASSPLRDSTDTQYF TGTGCCAGCAGCCCTTTGCGAGACTCCACAGATACGCAGTATTTT
NA NA TRBJ2-1 TRBV7-9 CASSLAGGGNEQFF TGTGCCAGCAGCTTAGCGGGAGGAGGGAATGAGCAGTTCTTC
NA NA TRBJ2-1 TRBV10-3 CAISEGGHEQFF TGTGCCATCAGTGAGGGGGGCCATGAGCAGTTCTTC
NA NA TRBJ2-5 TRBV10-3 CAIRQDQETQYF TGTGCCATCCGACAGGATCAAGAGACCCAGTACTTC
TRBD1 NA TRBJ1-2 TRBV18 CASSQGGQGIYGYTF TGTGCCAGCTCACAGGGGGGACAGGGAATCTATGGCTACACCTTC
NA NA TRBJ1-5 TRBV19 CASSKQDANSNQPQHF TGTGCCAGTAGTAAACAGGACGCGAATAGCAATCAGCCCCAGCATTTT
TRBD1 NA TRBJ2-3 TRBV5-4 CASMRQGPTDTQYF TGTGCCAGCATGCGACAGGGGCCCACAGATACGCAGTATTTT
NA once TRBJ2-5 TRBV6-1 CASSEAGAQETQYF TGTGCCAGCAGTGAAGCAGGGGCTCAAGAGACCCAGTACTTC
NA NA TRBJ1-1 TRBV30 CAWSDIGTPTLEAFF TGTGCCTGGAGTGATATCGGGACACCCACACTCGAAGCTTTCTTT